The 20 T cell receptor beta chains presented below share a single source sample, sequenced in a study of CD4+ T cells in melanoma. Repertoires were generated with immunoSEQ multiplex PCR, while TCRdb's copy carries only in-frame clones and drops some. This table holds about 55,000 clones, more than 60% found once. Sequencing was done on a sample of tumor tissue. The receptors were gathered from a human donor with melanoma.

V usage is TRBV9 and J usage is TRBJ2-1; TRBD1 matches at 8 bases. CDR3 size: 16 residues. From germline, CDR1 is SGDLS and CDR2 YYNGEE. Germline trimming cut 0 bases from V and 8 bases from J; bases unmatched to any gene: 10. The CDR3, as DNA: TGTGCCAGCAGCGTAGCTGCGGCAGGGGGCATCGATGAGCAGTTCTTC. It is translated as CASSVAAAGGIDEQFF.

With regard to this clone: This same CDR3 is encoded by further DNA sequences in the sample. CDR3 bases: TGTGCCAGCAGCCAAGATCACACTGAAGCTTTCTTT. This codes for CASSQDHTEAFF. The rearrangement uses TRBV14 and TRBJ1-1; no clear D. CDR1 is SGHDN and CDR2 is FVKESK in the germline V gene. The CDR3 is 12 amino acids. Deletions cut 0 bases from V and 3 bases from J, with 2 bases between.

This clone was picked up a small number of times. The chain carries TRBV7-8 and TRBJ1-6; 8 nucleotides align to TRBD1. This CDR3 has 15 amino acids. J gave up 10 bases and V 1 base, and 6 bases lay outside the gene matches. CDR1 is SGHVS and CDR2 is FQNEAQ in the germline V gene. CDR3 bases: TGTGCCAGCAGCTTAGAGCCAGGGGGCAACTCACCCCTCCACTTT. Amino acid sequence: CASSLEPGGNSPLHF.

The rearrangement links TRBV7-9 to TRBJ1-4; maybe TRBD1 (6 bases). V lost 5 bases to trimming and J lost 1 base, with 8 bases between them. CDR1 SEHNR and CDR2 FQNEAQ come from the germline V gene (reference sequence). CDR3 size: 14 residues. The CDR3 DNA is TGTGCCAGCAGCGCCAGGGGAACTAATGAAAAACTGTTTTTT. Protein: CASSARGTNEKLFF.

The rearrangement links TRBV7-9 to TRBJ1-1, with 10 bases lining up with TRBD1. The germline V gene encodes CDR1 SEHNR and CDR2 FQNEAQ (reference sequence). J was trimmed by 4 bases and V by 1 base; bases with no gene match: 3. The CDR3 length is 15 residues. CDR3 in amino acids: CASSLGGQGGTEAFF. DNA of the CDR3: TGTGCCAGCAGCTTAGGCGGACAGGGGGGCACTGAAGCTTTCTTT.

The gene calls are TRBV6-6 and TRBJ1-1; no definite D call. The V gene lost 5 bases and the J gene lost 3 bases, with 4 bases spanning the gap. This CDR3 has 11 residues. Germline V gene data show CDR1 as MNHNY and CDR2 as SVGAGI (reference sequence). DNA of the CDR3: TGTGCCAGCAGTCTCCACACTGAAGCTTTCTTT. Its protein product is CASSLHTEAFF.

In the case of this clone: Different DNA sequences within this sample yield the same CDR3. The chain combines TRBV9 with TRBJ1-5, with D maybe TRBD1 (5 bases). The CDR3 is made up of 15 amino acids. V lost 0 bases to trimming and J lost 6 bases, with 13 bases between them. Germline CDR1 is SGDLS and CDR2 is YYNGEE. CDR3: CASSVGWGVGQPQHF. The CDR3 nucleotides read TGTGCCAGCAGCGTAGGGTGGGGGGTCGGTCAGCCCCAGCATTTT.

The chain combines TRBV5-1 with TRBJ1-1; no clear D gene. The germline V and J ends were trimmed by 1 base and 1 base, with 11 bases remaining between them. The CDR3 length is 15 residues. The germline gives CDR1 SGHRS, CDR2 YFSETQ. CDR3 loop: CASSLRAPGNTEAFF. CDR3 coding DNA: TGCGCCAGCAGCTTGAGGGCCCCAGGGAACACTGAAGCTTTCTTT.

The rearrangement joins TRBV4-3 to TRBJ2-5, with 7 bases lining up with TRBD2. CDR3 size: 12 residues. Germline CDR1 is LGHNA and CDR2 is YSLEER. After removal of 3 bases from V and 5 bases from J, the junction contained 0 bases not matched to a gene. CDR3 loop: CASSQGGETQYF. The CDR3 region has the DNA TGCGCCAGCAGCCAGGGGGGGGAGACCCAGTACTTC.

The chain has TRBV30 and TRBJ1-5, with a weak D call TRBD1 (6 bases). Germline loops: CDR1 GTSNPN, CDR2 SVGIG (reference sequence). Trimming removed 0 bases at V and 6 bases at J, with 24 bases between. The CDR3 covers 18 residues. The CDR3 protein is CAWSVLRGPDGSGQPQHF. Here the CDR3 DNA reads TGTGCCTGGAGTGTACTCAGGGGCCCCGACGGTTCCGGTCAGCCCCAGCATTTT.

This clone has only one observation. CDR3 sequence reads: CASSRMGQGNYEQYF. In DNA form, the CDR3 reads TGTGCCAGCAGCAGGATGGGACAGGGAAACTACGAGCAGTACTTC. J is TRBJ2-7 and V is TRBV5-6; 9 bases map to TRBD1. CDR3 length: 15 amino acids. Germline V gene lookup returns CDR1 SGHDT and CDR2 YYEEEE. Trimming took 4 bases from V and 3 from J; bases not matched to a gene: 8.

This clone was seen more than once but under ten times. V usage is TRBV2 and J usage is TRBJ1-6, with D possibly matching TRBD1 (5 bases). Trimming left V 5 bases short and J 1 base short, with 15 bases between. Germline V lookup: CDR1 SNHLY, CDR2 FYNNEI. The CDR3 has 17 amino acids. In nucleotides, the CDR3 is TGTGCCAGCAGTCCTCTGGGACCTGGGTCCTATAATTCACCCCTCCACTTT. Its protein is CASSPLGPGSYNSPLHF.

The V and J genes are TRBV13 and TRBJ1-1, with D possibly TRBD1 on 5 matching bases. V lost 2 bases and J 0 bases, leaving 10 bases between the germline ends. This CDR3 comprises 15 residues. CDR1 is PRHDT, CDR2 FYEKMQ, per germline (reference sequence). CDR3 in amino acids: CASSLLTEMNTEAFF. The CDR3 nucleotides read TGTGCCAGCAGCTTATTGACAGAAATGAACACTGAAGCTTTCTTT.

This chain uses TRBV27 with TRBJ2-3, with D perhaps given as TRBD1 or TRBD2 (5 bases each). Germline loops: CDR1 MNHEY, CDR2 SMNVEV (reference sequence). Deletions cut 3 bases from V and 4 bases from J, with 17 bases between. The CDR3 extends over 16 amino acids. Here the CDR3 reads CASSLEGWGMADTQYF. The DNA for the CDR3 is TGTGCCAGCAGTTTGGAAGGATGGGGGATGGCAGATACGCAGTATTTT.

This clone was observed once. The chain joins TRBV5-1 to TRBJ2-7; 9 bases are a match to TRBD1. CDR3 length: 14 residues. The J segment lost 6 bases and the V segment lost 0 bases, leaving 4 bases of the junction unmatched. The germline gives CDR1 SGHRS, CDR2 YFSETQ. The CDR3 spells CASSLDNRGREQYF. CDR3 DNA sequence: TGCGCCAGCAGCTTGGATAACAGGGGGCGCGAGCAGTACTTC. Combining the CDR3 with reference TRBV5-1 and TRBJ2-7 gives the whole variable domain KAGVTQTPRYLIKTRGQQVTLSCSPISGHRSVSWYQQTPGQGLQFLFEYFSETQRNKGNFPGRFSGRQFSNSRSEMNVSTLELGDSALYLCASSLDNRGREQYFGPGTRLTVT.

As regards this clone: This specimen includes other DNA sequences encoding the same CDR3. J is TRBJ1-1 and V is TRBV19; tentatively, D is TRBD1 (5 bases). Germline lookup yields CDR1 LNHDA and CDR2 SQIVND (reference sequence). With 6 bases removed from V and 1 base from J, the gap between germline ends came to 6 bases. The CDR3 covers 12 residues. The CDR3 sequence is CASRGRNTEAFF. In DNA form, the CDR3 reads TGTGCCAGTAGGGGACGGAACACTGAAGCTTTCTTT.

In its sample, this clone was seen a few times. V gene TRBV7-9 combines with J gene TRBJ1-2; no clear D gene. Between the trimmed V and J ends, which lost 5 bases and 7 bases, there was a span of 14 bases. Germline V gives CDR1 SEHNR, CDR2 FQNEAQ (reference sequence). CDR3 length: 13 amino acids. In DNA form, the CDR3 reads TGTGCCAGCAGCCCTCCGGGCAGCGCTGGCTACACCTTC. As protein: CASSPPGSAGYTF. Full variable domain (missing parts from reference TRBV7-9 and TRBJ1-2): DTGVSQNPRHKITKRGQNVTFRCDPISEHNRLYWYRQTLGQGPEFLTYFQNEAQLEKSRLLSDRFSAERPKGSFSTLEIQRTEQGDSAMYLCASSPPGSAGYTFGSGTRLTVV.

This chain connects TRBV6-1 to TRBJ2-1, with D tentatively TRBD1 or TRBD2 (6 bases each). Per the germline V gene, CDR1 is MNHNS and CDR2 is SASEGT. The V end lost 2 bases, the J end lost 8 bases, and 16 bases lay between the germline ends. The CDR3 has 15 residues. DNA of the CDR3: TGTGCCAGCAGTGAATCCGTTTGGGGGGCCGATGAGCAGTTCTTC. Translating gives CASSESVWGADEQFF.

This clone was recorded only once. The J gene is TRBJ2-6, the V gene TRBV7-6; D remains ambiguous. This CDR3 is 16 amino acids long. Trimming removed 1 base from V and 0 bases from J, with 7 bases in between. Germline V gives CDR1 SGHVS, CDR2 FNYEAQ. The CDR3 loop is CASSLEAGSGANVLTF. CDR3 sequence (DNA): TGTGCCAGCAGCTTAGAAGCTGGCTCTGGGGCCAACGTCCTGACTTTC.

J is TRBJ2-3 and V is TRBV27; possibly TRBD2 for D (6 bases). The germline CDR1 and CDR2 sequences are MNHEY and SMNVEV (reference sequence). The CDR3 has 13 residues. Trimming took 8 bases from V and 4 from J, leaving 13 bases between them. As DNA, the CDR3 is TGTGCCAGCGTATCGGGAGTTTCAGATACGCAGTATTTT. Its protein product is CASVSGVSDTQYF.